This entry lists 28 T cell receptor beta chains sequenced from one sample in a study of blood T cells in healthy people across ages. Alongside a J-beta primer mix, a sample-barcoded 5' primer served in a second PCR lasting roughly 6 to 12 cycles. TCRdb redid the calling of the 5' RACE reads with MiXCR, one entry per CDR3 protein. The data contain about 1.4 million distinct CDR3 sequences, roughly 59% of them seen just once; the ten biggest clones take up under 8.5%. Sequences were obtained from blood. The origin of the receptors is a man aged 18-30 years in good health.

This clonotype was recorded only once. The CDR3 spells CASTDPGFGNTEAFF. CDR3 bases: TGTGCCAGTACCGATCCAGGGTTCGGGAACACTGAAGCTTTCTTT. The chain combines TRBV19 with TRBJ1-1, with D maybe TRBD1 (5 bases). V gave up 7 bases and J gave up 1 base, with 16 bases separating them. Germline CDR1 reads LNHDA; CDR2 reads SQIVND (reference sequence). There are 15 residues in the CDR3. The full variable domain, completed using reference TRBV19 and TRBJ1-1, is DGGITQSPKYLFRKEGQNVTLSCEQNLNHDAMYWYRQDPGQGLRLIYYSQIVNDFQKGDIAEGYSVSREKKESFPLTVTSAQKNPTAFYLCASTDPGFGNTEAFFGQGTRLTVV.

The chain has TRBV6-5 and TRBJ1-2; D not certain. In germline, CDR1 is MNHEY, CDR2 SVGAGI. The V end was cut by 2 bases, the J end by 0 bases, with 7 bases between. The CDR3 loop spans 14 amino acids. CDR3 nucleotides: TGTGCCAGCAGTTACCGGCGTTCTAACTATGGCTACACCTTC. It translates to CASSYRRSNYGYTF.

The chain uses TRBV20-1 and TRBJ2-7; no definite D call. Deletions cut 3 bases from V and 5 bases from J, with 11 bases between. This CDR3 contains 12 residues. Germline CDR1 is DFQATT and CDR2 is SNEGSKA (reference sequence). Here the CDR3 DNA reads TGCAGTGCTAGCCAACATTCCAACGAGCAGTACTTC. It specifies CSASQHSNEQYF.

As DNA, the CDR3 is TGTGCCAGCAGGGCGGAGGTGACACATCATGAGCAGTTCTTC. It encodes CASRAEVTHHEQFF. The chain is built from TRBV2 and TRBJ2-1; maybe TRBD2 (5 bases). CDR1 and CDR2 from the germline V gene are SNHLY and FYNNEI. V shed 6 bases and J shed 8 bases, with 17 bases lying between them. CDR3 length: 14 amino acids. The full variable domain, with the rest looked up from reference TRBV2 and TRBJ2-1, is EPEVTQTPSHQVTQMGQEVILRCVPISNHLYFYWYRQILGQKVEFLVSFYNNEISEKSEIFDDQFSVERPDGSNFTLKIRSTKLEDSAMYFCASRAEVTHHEQFFGPGTRLTVL.

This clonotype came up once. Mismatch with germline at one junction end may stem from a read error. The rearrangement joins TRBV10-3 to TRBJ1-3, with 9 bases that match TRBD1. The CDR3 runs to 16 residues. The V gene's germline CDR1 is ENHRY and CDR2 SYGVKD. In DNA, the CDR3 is TGTACCATCAGTCCGGGACAGGGCCTCTCTGGAAACACCATATATTTT. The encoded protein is CTISPGQGLSGNTIYF.

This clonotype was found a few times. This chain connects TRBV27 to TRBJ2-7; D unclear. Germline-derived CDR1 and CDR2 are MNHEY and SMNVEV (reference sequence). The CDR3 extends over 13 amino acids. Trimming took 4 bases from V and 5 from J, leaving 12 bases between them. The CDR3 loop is CASSSSGPDEQYF. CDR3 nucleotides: TGTGCCAGCAGTTCATCGGGCCCAGACGAGCAGTACTTC.

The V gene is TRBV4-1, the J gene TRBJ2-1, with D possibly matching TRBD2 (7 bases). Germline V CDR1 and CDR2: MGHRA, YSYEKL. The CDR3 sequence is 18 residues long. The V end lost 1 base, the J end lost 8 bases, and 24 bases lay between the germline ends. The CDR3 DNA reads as TGCGCCAGCAGCCAAGGGGGGGCTAGCGGCTTACTTAAGGATGAGCAGTTCTTC. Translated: CASSQGGASGLLKDEQFF.

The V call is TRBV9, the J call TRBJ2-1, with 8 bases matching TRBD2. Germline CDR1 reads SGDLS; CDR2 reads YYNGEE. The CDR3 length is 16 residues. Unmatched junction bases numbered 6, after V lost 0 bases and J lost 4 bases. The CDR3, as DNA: TGTGCCAGCAGCGTAGTGGGACTAGAACCGTACAATGAGCAGTTCTTC. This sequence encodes CASSVVGLEPYNEQFF.

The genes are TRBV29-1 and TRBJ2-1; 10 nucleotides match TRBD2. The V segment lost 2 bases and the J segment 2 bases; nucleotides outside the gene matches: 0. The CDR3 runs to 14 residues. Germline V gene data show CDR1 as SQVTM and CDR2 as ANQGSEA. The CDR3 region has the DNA TGCAGCGTTGAAACTAGCGGGGCCTACAATGAGCAGTTCTTC. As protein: CSVETSGAYNEQFF.

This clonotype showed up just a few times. CDR3 sequence: CASSVGGELFF. The DNA of the CDR3 is TGTGCCAGCTCAGTGGGCGGGGAGCTGTTTTTT. The chain is built from TRBV25-1 and TRBJ2-2; D uncertain. CDR1 MGHDK and CDR2 SYGVNS come from the germline V gene. The CDR3 totals 11 residues. Trimming pared 8 bases from V and 7 bases from J, leaving 8 bases between.

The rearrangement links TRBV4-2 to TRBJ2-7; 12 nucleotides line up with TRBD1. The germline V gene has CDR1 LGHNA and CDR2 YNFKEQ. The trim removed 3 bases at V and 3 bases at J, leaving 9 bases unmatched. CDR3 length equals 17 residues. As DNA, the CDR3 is TGTGCCAGCAGCCAGCGGGGACAGGGGGCTCTGTACTACGAGCAGTACTTC. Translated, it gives CASSQRGQGALYYEQYF.

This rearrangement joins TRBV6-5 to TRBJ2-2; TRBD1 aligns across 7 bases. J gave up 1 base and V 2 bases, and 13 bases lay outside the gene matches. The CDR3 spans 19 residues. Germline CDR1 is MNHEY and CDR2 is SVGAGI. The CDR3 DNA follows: TGTGCCAGCAGTTACAGGATAGCTTCTGACAGGGTGAACACCGGGGAGCTGTTTTTT. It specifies CASSYRIASDRVNTGELFF.

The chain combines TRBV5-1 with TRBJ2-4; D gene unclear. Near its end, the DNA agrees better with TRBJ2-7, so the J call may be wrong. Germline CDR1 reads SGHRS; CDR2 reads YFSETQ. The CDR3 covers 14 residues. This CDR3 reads CASSLDRPLAEQYF. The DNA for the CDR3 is TGCGCCAGCAGCTTGGACAGACCGCTGGCCGAGCAGTACTTC.

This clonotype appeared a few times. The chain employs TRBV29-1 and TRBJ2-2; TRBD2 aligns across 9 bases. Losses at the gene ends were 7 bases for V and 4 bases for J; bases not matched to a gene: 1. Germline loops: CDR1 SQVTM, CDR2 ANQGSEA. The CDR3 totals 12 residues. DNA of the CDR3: TGCAGCGGAGCGGGGGGCACCGGGGAGCTGTTTTTT. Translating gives CSGAGGTGELFF.

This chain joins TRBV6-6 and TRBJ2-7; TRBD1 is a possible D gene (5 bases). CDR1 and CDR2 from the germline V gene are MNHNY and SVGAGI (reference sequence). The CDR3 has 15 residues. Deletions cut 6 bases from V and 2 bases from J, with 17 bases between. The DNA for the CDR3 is TGTGCCAGCAGCCAAGACAGACCGTTTACCTACGAGCAGTACTTC. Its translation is CASSQDRPFTYEQYF.

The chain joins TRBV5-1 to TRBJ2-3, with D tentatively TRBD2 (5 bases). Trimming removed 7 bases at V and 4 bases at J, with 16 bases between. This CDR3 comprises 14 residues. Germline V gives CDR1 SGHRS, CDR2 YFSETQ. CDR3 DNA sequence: TGCGCCAGCCGTGTTGTTGTGGGAGCAGATACGCAGTATTTT. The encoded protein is CASRVVVGADTQYF.

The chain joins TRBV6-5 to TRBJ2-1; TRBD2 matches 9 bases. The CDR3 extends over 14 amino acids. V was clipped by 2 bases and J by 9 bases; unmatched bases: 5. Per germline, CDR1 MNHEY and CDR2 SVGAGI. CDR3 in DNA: TGTGCCAGCAGTTACCGGCGGGGGGGTGGTGAGCAGTTCTTC. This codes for CASSYRRGGGEQFF.

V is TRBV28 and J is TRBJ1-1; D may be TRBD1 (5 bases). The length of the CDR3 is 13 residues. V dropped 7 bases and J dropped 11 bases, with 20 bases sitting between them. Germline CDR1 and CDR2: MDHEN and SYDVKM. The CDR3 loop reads CASTKGTREKAFF. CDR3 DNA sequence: TGTGCCAGCACCAAAGGGACTCGGGAGAAGGCTTTCTTT.

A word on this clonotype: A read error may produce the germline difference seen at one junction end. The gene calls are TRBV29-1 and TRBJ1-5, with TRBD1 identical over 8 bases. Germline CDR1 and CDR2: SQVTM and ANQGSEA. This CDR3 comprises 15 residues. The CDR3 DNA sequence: TGCAGCGTTGCTGAGGCAGGGGGCAGGTCTCAGCCCCGGCATTTT. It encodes CSVAEAGGRSQPRHF.

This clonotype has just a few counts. Here the CDR3 reads CASSQDQGQVNYGYTF. CDR3 sequence (DNA): TGCGCCAGCAGCCAAGATCAGGGACAGGTTAACTATGGCTACACCTTC. V and J are TRBV4-3 and TRBJ1-2; 8 bases are a match to TRBD1. The CDR3 runs 16 residues. Germline V lookup: CDR1 LGHNA, CDR2 YSLEER. The ends lost 0 bases at V and 1 base at J; junction bases unmatched: 4.

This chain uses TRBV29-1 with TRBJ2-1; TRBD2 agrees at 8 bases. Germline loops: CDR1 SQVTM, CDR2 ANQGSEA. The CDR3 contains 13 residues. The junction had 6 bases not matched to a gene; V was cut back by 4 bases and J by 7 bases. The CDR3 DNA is TGCAGCGTTGGGGGCGGGAGGACGAATGAGCAGTTCTTC. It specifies CSVGGGRTNEQFF.

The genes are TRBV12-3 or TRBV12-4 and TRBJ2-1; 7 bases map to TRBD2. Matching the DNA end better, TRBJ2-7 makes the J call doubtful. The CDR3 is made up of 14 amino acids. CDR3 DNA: TGTGCCAGCAGTCACGGACTAGGCTACAATGAGCAGTACTTC. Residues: CASSHGLGYNEQYF.

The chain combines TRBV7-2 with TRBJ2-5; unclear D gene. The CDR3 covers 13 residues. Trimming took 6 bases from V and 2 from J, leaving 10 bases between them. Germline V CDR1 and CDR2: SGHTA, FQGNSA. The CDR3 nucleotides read TGTGCCAGCAGGTGGGCAGGACAAGAGACCCAGTACTTC. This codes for CASRWAGQETQYF. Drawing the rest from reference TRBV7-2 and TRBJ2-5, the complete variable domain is GAGVSQSPSNKVTEKGKDVELRCDPISGHTALYWYRQSLGQGLEFLIYFQGNSAPDKSGLPSDRFSAERTGGSVSTLTIQRTQQEDSAVYLCASRWAGQETQYFGPGTRLLVL.

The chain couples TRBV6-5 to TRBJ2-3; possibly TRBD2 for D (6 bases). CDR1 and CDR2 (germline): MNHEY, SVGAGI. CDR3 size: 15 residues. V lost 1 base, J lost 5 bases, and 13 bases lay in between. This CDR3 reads CASSYWGDRGDTQYF. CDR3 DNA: TGTGCCAGCAGTTACTGGGGGGACCGGGGAGATACGCAGTATTTT.

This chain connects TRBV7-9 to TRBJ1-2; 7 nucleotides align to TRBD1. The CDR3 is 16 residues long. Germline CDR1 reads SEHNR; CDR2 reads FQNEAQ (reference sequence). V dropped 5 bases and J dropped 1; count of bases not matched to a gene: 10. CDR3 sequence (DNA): TGTGCCAGCAGCCCCGGAACGACAGGGATTAACTATGGCTACACCTTC. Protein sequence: CASSPGTTGINYGYTF.

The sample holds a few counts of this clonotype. The CDR3 DNA reads as TGTGCCATCAGTGCGGGGGGTAACTATGGCTACACCTTC. This gives the protein CAISAGGNYGYTF. The chain uses TRBV10-3 and TRBJ1-2; D possibly corresponds to TRBD1 (5 bases). The CDR3 extends over 13 amino acids. V gave up 4 bases and J gave up 1 base, with 7 bases separating them. Per germline, CDR1 ENHRY and CDR2 SYGVKD.

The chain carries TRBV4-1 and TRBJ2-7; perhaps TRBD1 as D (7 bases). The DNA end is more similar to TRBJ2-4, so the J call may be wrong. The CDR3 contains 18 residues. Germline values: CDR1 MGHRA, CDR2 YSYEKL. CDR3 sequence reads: CASSQDPSSRGTGNIQYF. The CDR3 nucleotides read TGCGCCAGCAGCCAAGATCCTAGCAGCAGGGGGACTGGAAACATTCAGTACTTC.

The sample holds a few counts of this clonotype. The CDR3 region has the DNA TGTGCCAGCAGCACTCGGACTAGCGGGCTAAATGAGCAGTTCTTC. Translation gives CASSTRTSGLNEQFF. V and J are TRBV7-2 and TRBJ2-1, with TRBD2 matching over 11 bases. Germline loops: CDR1 SGHTA, CDR2 FQGNSA. The trim removed 5 bases at V and 7 bases at J, leaving 7 bases unmatched. This CDR3 is 15 amino acids long.